The 8 T cell receptor beta chains reported below all come from one sample, sequenced in a study of blood T cell repertoires in COVID-19. TCRdb keeps only in-frame clones here, not all; method: immunoSEQ multiplex PCR. The sample yields about 59,000 clones, more than 60% seen once. Sequencing was carried out using peripheral blood. These receptor sequences come from a woman in her 70s with acute or convalescent COVID-19.

The chain carries TRBV3-1 (or the pseudogene TRBV3-2) and TRBJ1-2, with D hard to call. Trimming shortened V by 2 bases and J by 2 bases, and 9 bases separated the two germline ends. The CDR3 length is 14 residues. Germline V gene data show CDR1 as LGHDT and CDR2 as YNNKEL (reference sequence). The CDR3 here is CASSQSLFNYGYTF. The DNA for the CDR3 is TGTGCCAGCAGCCAATCCCTATTCAACTATGGCTACACCTTC.

The V and J genes are TRBV4-2 and TRBJ2-5; 8 bases are shared with TRBD2. With V trimmed by 4 bases and J by 2 bases, 9 bases remained unmatched. The CDR3 sequence is 16 residues long. From germline, CDR1 is LGHNA and CDR2 YNFKEQ. The CDR3, as DNA: TGTGCCAGCAGCCGATTCGGGGGGGCAGGTCAAGAGACCCAGTACTTC. This encodes CASSRFGGAGQETQYF.

The J gene is TRBJ1-2, the V gene TRBV30; 8 bases agree with TRBD1. Germline V gene data show CDR1 as GTSNPN and CDR2 as SVGIG (reference sequence). CDR3 length: 12 residues. The junction had 5 bases not matched to a gene; V was cut back by 3 bases and J by 8 bases. Written as DNA, the CDR3 is TGTGCCTGGAGAGGACAGGGTCGAGGCTACACCTTC. This encodes CAWRGQGRGYTF.

The CDR3 spells CASSQDSLYSYEQYF. The CDR3 DNA reads as TGCGCCAGCAGCCAGGACAGCCTTTACTCCTACGAGCAGTACTTC. The chain couples TRBV5-1 to TRBJ2-7; the D gene is possibly TRBD1 (6 bases). The germline gives CDR1 SGHRS, CDR2 YFSETQ. V lost 4 bases, J lost 0 bases, and 14 bases lay in between. The CDR3 runs 15 residues.

The V gene is TRBV27, the J gene TRBJ2-7; a weak D match, TRBD1 (6 bases). Germline assignment: CDR1 MNHEY and CDR2 SMNVEV (reference sequence). This CDR3 region has 14 residues. Trimming stripped 8 bases from V and 0 bases from J, with 14 bases between. CDR3 amino acids: CASGPDRYSYEQYF. The CDR3 DNA follows: TGTGCCAGCGGCCCGGACAGATACTCCTACGAGCAGTACTTC.

The J gene is TRBJ2-7, the V gene TRBV5-1; the match to TRBD1 covers 9 bases. J lost 9 bases, V lost 4 bases, and 11 bases had no gene match. The germline CDR1 and CDR2 sequences are SGHRS and YFSETQ. The CDR3 is 14 amino acids. CDR3 amino acids: CASSPLDRGTSQYF. In nucleotides, the CDR3 is TGCGCCAGCAGCCCTTTGGACAGGGGTACGTCGCAGTACTTC.

V gene TRBV5-1 combines with J gene TRBJ2-6, with D hard to call. Germline V CDR1 and CDR2: SGHRS, YFSETQ. The CDR3 is 19 amino acids. The germline V and J ends were trimmed by 4 bases and 4 bases, with 24 bases remaining between them. The CDR3 nucleotides are TGCGCCAGCAGCCTCACGTTCCCAAGTCGGGTATCCGGGGCCAACGTCCTGACTTTC. It encodes CASSLTFPSRVSGANVLTF.

This chain uses TRBV3-1 (or the pseudogene TRBV3-2) with TRBJ1-2, with TRBD1 identical over 7 bases. V lost 1 base to trimming and J lost 7 bases; unmatched junction nucleotides: 6. Per the germline V gene, CDR1 is LGHDT and CDR2 is YNNKEL (reference sequence). The length of the CDR3 is 14 residues. Here the CDR3 DNA reads TGTGCCAGCAGCCAAGTAAAGGGGGCCGGTGGCTACACCTTC. Translating gives CASSQVKGAGGYTF.